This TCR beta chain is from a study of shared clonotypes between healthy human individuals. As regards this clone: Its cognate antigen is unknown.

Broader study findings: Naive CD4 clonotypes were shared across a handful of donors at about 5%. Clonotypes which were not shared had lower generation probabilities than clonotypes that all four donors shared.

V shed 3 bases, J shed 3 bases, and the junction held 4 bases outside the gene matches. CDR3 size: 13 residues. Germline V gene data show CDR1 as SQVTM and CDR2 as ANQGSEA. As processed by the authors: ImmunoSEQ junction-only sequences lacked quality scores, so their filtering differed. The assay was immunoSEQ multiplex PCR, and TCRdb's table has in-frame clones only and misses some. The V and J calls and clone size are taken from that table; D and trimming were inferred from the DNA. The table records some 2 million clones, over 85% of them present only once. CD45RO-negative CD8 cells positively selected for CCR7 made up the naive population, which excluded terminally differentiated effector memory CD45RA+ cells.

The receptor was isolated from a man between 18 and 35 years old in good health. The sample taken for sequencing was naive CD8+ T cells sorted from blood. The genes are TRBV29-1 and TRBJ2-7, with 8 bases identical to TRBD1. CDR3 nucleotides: TGCAGCGTTGACAGGGGGCAAGGCTACGAGCAGTACTTC. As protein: CSVDRGQGYEQYF.